Below are 13 T cell receptor beta chains sequenced from a single sample in a study of blood T cell repertoires in COVID-19. Assay used: immunoSEQ multiplex PCR; TCRdb lists only in-frame clones, some missing. The data contain 120,000 or so clones, approximately 68% of them seen just once; the ten biggest clones take up under 2.5%. Sequencing input: peripheral blood. These receptors came from a woman in her sixties or seventies with acute or convalescent COVID-19.

The table lists this clone with a few counts. The chain has TRBV9 and TRBJ1-2, with D unclear. Trimming pared 0 bases from V and 10 bases from J, leaving 7 bases between. This CDR3 region has 11 residues. Germline assignment: CDR1 SGDLS and CDR2 YYNGEE. This CDR3 reads CASSVGGDYTF. The DNA of the CDR3 is TGTGCCAGCAGCGTAGGGGGAGACTACACCTTC.

The rearrangement uses TRBV4-3 and TRBJ2-7, with a possible D match to TRBD2 (5 bases). Germline CDR1 is LGHNA and CDR2 is YSLEER. The CDR3 loop spans 14 amino acids. V was shortened by 2 bases and J by 3 bases, with 11 bases between the two germline ends. CDR3 sequence reads: CASSQNLGDYEQYF. The CDR3 DNA follows: TGCGCCAGCAGCCAAAATCTGGGAGACTACGAGCAGTACTTC.

The gene calls are TRBV2 and TRBJ1-2, with D unclear. CDR1 is SNHLY and CDR2 is FYNNEI in the germline V gene. The CDR3 covers 14 residues. V gave up 0 bases and J gave up 2 bases, with 7 bases separating them. The CDR3 sequence is CASSEAPGNYGYTF. The CDR3 bases are TGTGCCAGCAGTGAAGCGCCGGGGAACTATGGCTACACCTTC.

The chain employs TRBV7-9 and TRBJ2-5; D unclear. Germline assignment: CDR1 SEHNR and CDR2 FQNEAQ (reference sequence). The CDR3 runs 11 residues. The V and J ends lost 3 bases and 4 bases respectively, with 3 bases between them. CDR3 region: CASSFLETQYF. CDR3 DNA: TGTGCCAGCAGCTTCCTAGAGACCCAGTACTTC.

This clone has just a few counts. The chain has TRBV28 and TRBJ2-7; perhaps TRBD2 as D (5 bases). The CDR3 sequence is 12 residues long. The ends were cut back, 6 bases at V and 3 bases at J, with 9 bases in the middle. Germline CDR1 is MDHEN and CDR2 is SYDVKM. The CDR3: CASRVEGYEQYF. The DNA for the CDR3 is TGTGCCAGCAGGGTAGAGGGCTACGAGCAGTACTTC.

CDR3 bases: TGTGCCAGCGGGGGCAGGTCTGGAAACACCATATATTTT. Translation: CASGGRSGNTIYF. V is TRBV3-1 (or the pseudogene TRBV3-2) and J is TRBJ1-3; TRBD1 might be the D (6 bases). This CDR3 is built from 13 residues. Germline CDR1 and CDR2: LGHDT and YNNKEL (reference sequence). Trimming left V 8 bases short and J 1 base short, with 9 bases between.

This clone was seen a single time. J is TRBJ2-3 and V is TRBV5-4; 14 nucleotides match TRBD2. Germline values: CDR1 SGHNT, CDR2 YYREEE (reference sequence). V lost 4 bases and J lost 4; bases outside the gene matches: 5. CDR3 length: 16 residues. CDR3 in DNA: TGTGCCAGCAGCCCGGGGGGACTAGCGGGGGCAGATACGCAGTATTTT. Translating it yields CASSPGGLAGADTQYF.

The chain links TRBV7-2 to TRBJ1-1; weak D call: TRBD1 (5 bases). Germline V lookup: CDR1 SGHTA, CDR2 FQGNSA. The CDR3 totals 14 residues. The ends were cut back, 1 base at V and 4 bases at J, with 10 bases in the middle. The CDR3 DNA reads TGTGCCAGCAGCTTAGAAACAGGTGCCACTGAAGCTTTCTTT. Translation: CASSLETGATEAFF.

This clone has at least ten counts. The genes are TRBV6-5 and TRBJ1-6; 7 bases align to TRBD1. The V and J ends lost 8 bases and 6 bases, in that order; junction bases with no gene match: 10. The CDR3 has 15 residues. From germline, CDR1 is MNHEY and CDR2 SVGAGI. CDR3 bases: TGTGCCAGCGGGGGCAGGGGGATCGGTAATTCACCCCTCCACTTT. Protein: CASGGRGIGNSPLHF.

V usage is TRBV5-5 and J usage is TRBJ1-6, with a weak D call TRBD1 (5 bases). V lost 0 bases to trimming and J lost 4 bases, with 8 bases between them. Germline V gene lookup returns CDR1 SGHKS and CDR2 YYEKEE (reference sequence). This CDR3 has 15 residues. The CDR3 here is CASSLEKGYNSPLHF. The CDR3 coding sequence is TGTGCCAGCAGCTTGGAAAAGGGGTATAATTCACCCCTCCACTTT.

This chain uses TRBV23-1 with TRBJ2-4, with a possible D match to TRBD1 (5 bases). TRBV23-1 is classed as an ORF, of uncertain function. The CDR3 runs 18 residues. V was clipped by 4 bases and J by 0 bases, with 19 bases between them. DNA of the CDR3: TGCGCCAGCAGTCCGCCAACCAAGACAGCCCTAGCCAAAAACATTCAGTACTTC. This sequence encodes CASSPPTKTALAKNIQYF.

V is TRBV3-1 (or the pseudogene TRBV3-2) and J is TRBJ2-1; 8 positions match TRBD2. CDR1 and CDR2 (germline): LGHDT, YNNKEL (reference sequence). V was pared by 6 bases and J by 6 bases, with 16 bases of the junction left unmatched. This CDR3 is 17 amino acids long. CDR3 sequence: CASRGNTGGASGNEQFF. CDR3 nucleotide sequence: TGTGCCAGCAGGGGAAATACGGGAGGGGCCAGCGGCAATGAGCAGTTCTTC.

The gene calls are TRBV10-1 and TRBJ2-3, with D tentatively TRBD2 (6 bases). The CDR3 is 16 residues long. From germline, CDR1 is WNHNN and CDR2 SYGVQD (reference sequence). V lost 0 bases and J 0 bases, leaving 10 bases between the germline ends. Here the CDR3 reads CASSESLATSTDTQYF. The CDR3 bases are TGCGCCAGCAGTGAGTCCCTAGCGACAAGCACAGATACGCAGTATTTT.